The 20 T cell receptor beta chains below come from one sample, sequenced in a study of long-term antiretroviral therapy in people with HIV. It was version v3.0 of the immunoSEQ assay that was run at survey level. Here immunoSEQ multiplex PCR was the method, and the copy in TCRdb shows in-frame clones only, minus some. The table lists about 34,000 clones, about four fifths of them singletons, with 3.2% in the top ten. The material sequenced was unsorted PBMCs, taken 1.9 years after starting antiretroviral therapy. These TCRs come from a man aged 18 to 29 with HIV.

Here the CDR3 reads CASSVGESSIYEQYV. CDR3 coding DNA: TGTGCCAGCAGTGTCGGAGAGTCATCCATATACGAGCAGTACGTC. The chain is built from TRBV28 and TRBJ2-7; no clear D gene. Trimming took 5 bases from V and 4 from J, leaving 18 bases between them. The CDR3 length is 15 residues. Germline CDR1 is MDHEN and CDR2 is SYDVKM.

The chain is built from TRBV15 and TRBJ2-5; unclear D gene. The CDR3 runs 14 residues. Germline CDR1 reads LNHNV; CDR2 reads YYDKDF (reference sequence). Trimming cost V 1 base and J 5 bases, with 11 bases left between them. The CDR3 loop is CATSRGERRETQYF. In nucleotides, the CDR3 is TGTGCCACCAGCAGAGGGGAACGTCGGGAGACCCAGTACTTC.

The chain is built from TRBV4-1 and TRBJ2-7, with a weak D call TRBD1 (5 bases). The germline V gene encodes CDR1 MGHRA and CDR2 YSYEKL. V was trimmed by 1 base and J by 4 bases, leaving 14 bases between them. The CDR3 runs 15 residues. CDR3 in amino acids: CASSQAFGGAYEQYV. The CDR3, as DNA: TGCGCCAGCAGCCAAGCATTCGGTGGGGCGTACGAGCAGTACGTC.

The CDR3 bases are TGTGCCAGCGTCGGGGGGCCCCTCGACAATGAGCAGTTCTTC. It encodes CASVGGPLDNEQFF. This chain connects TRBV5-4 to TRBJ2-1; D possibly corresponds to TRBD2 (7 bases). The CDR3 sequence is 14 residues long. Germline assignment: CDR1 SGHNT and CDR2 YYREEE (reference sequence). Trimming left V 7 bases short and J 5 bases short, with 16 bases between. Using reference TRBV5-4 and TRBJ2-1 for the parts outside the CDR3, the full variable domain is ETGVTQSPTHLIKTRGQQVTLRCSSQSGHNTVSWYQQALGQGPQFIFQYYREEENGRGNFPPRFSGLQFPNYSSELNVNALELDDSALYLCASVGGPLDNEQFFGPGTRLTVL.

The rearrangement joins TRBV6-5 to TRBJ1-1, with 8 bases aligning to TRBD1. The germline V gene encodes CDR1 MNHEY and CDR2 SVGAGI. The CDR3 loop spans 14 amino acids. V shed 10 bases and J 4 bases; nucleotides not matched to a gene: 11. CDR3 in amino acids: CATRTGLAGTEAFF. In nucleotides, the CDR3 is TGTGCCACCCGGACAGGGCTCGCGGGCACTGAAGCTTTCTTT.

This clone was seen more than once but under ten times. A read error is likely, as this CDR3 ends without the conserved phenylalanine or tryptophan. Because the CDR3's place on the DNA is in doubt, the DNA is left out and the CDR3 is given as listed by TCRdb. The chain combines TRBV4-1 with TRBJ2-7; TRBD2, as called in the table, went unchecked against the DNA. Germline CDR1 reads MGHRA; CDR2 reads YSYEKL. The CDR3 spans 13 amino acids, including both terminal residues. The CDR3 sequence is CASSQDMLAGAPD.

This clone was recorded a few times. The DNA for the CDR3 is TGTGCCAGCGGGACCACCTACGAGCAGTACTTC. Its translation: CASGTTYEQYF. V is TRBV6-1 and J is TRBJ2-7; D might be TRBD1 or TRBD2, each matching 5 bases. The CDR3 has 11 residues. Trimming cost V 8 bases and J 2 bases, with 7 bases left between them. The germline gives CDR1 MNHNS, CDR2 SASEGT.

The V gene is TRBV5-6, the J gene TRBJ2-7, with 8 bases fitting TRBD1. This CDR3 region has 13 residues. Losses at the gene ends were 4 bases for V and 4 bases for J; bases not matched to a gene: 4. Germline CDR1 reads SGHDT; CDR2 reads YYEEEE. CDR3 region: CASSATGGYEQYF. In DNA form, the CDR3 reads TGTGCCAGCAGCGCCACAGGGGGATACGAGCAGTACTTC. Combining the CDR3 with reference TRBV5-6 and TRBJ2-7 gives the whole variable domain DAGVTQSPTHLIKTRGQQVTLRCSPKSGHDTVSWYQQALGQGPQFIFQYYEEEERQRGNFPDRFSGHQFPNYSSELNVNALLLGDSALYLCASSATGGYEQYFGPGTRLTVT.

This chain links TRBV15 with TRBJ1-4; TRBD1 aligns across 7 bases. V lost 0 bases to trimming and J lost 8 bases; unmatched junction nucleotides: 9. Germline V gene lookup returns CDR1 LNHNV and CDR2 YYDKDF (reference sequence). The CDR3 has 16 residues. In DNA, the CDR3 is TGTGCCACCAGCAGAGATCGAGGGGGCGCCGAGGAAAAACTGTTTTTT. Translating gives CATSRDRGGAEEKLFF.

This clone was recorded a few times. V gene TRBV18 combines with J gene TRBJ2-3; D is perhaps TRBD1 (6 bases). Germline V CDR1 and CDR2: KGHSH, LQKENI. Trimming removed 5 bases from V and 5 bases from J, with 14 bases in between. This CDR3 is built from 14 residues. Written as DNA, the CDR3 is TGTGCCAGCTCAGATCAGGGGTGGAAAGATACGCAGTATTTT. Amino acid sequence: CASSDQGWKDTQYF.

The rearrangement joins TRBV28 to TRBJ2-3; D is possibly TRBD2 (5 bases). The CDR3 has 14 residues. Trimming stripped 3 bases from V and 9 bases from J, with 16 bases between. Germline V CDR1 and CDR2: MDHEN, SYDVKM. CDR3 nucleotides: TGTGCCAGCAGTTTTGGGCAGACTAAGGACACGCAGTATTTT. It encodes CASSFGQTKDTQYF. The variable domain in full, completed from reference TRBV28 and TRBJ2-3, reads DVKVTQSSRYLVKRTGEKVFLECVQDMDHENMFWYRQDPGLGLRLIYFSYDVKMKEKGDIPEGYSVSREKKERFSLILESASTNQTSMYLCASSFGQTKDTQYFGPGTRLTVL.

This clone was seen once. The V call is TRBV5-1, the J call TRBJ2-3; D gene unclear. The CDR3 extends over 14 amino acids. CDR1 SGHRS and CDR2 YFSETQ come from the germline V gene. V gave up 0 bases and J gave up 0 bases, with 5 bases separating them. In DNA form, the CDR3 reads TGCGCCAGCAGCTTGGAGAAGAGCACAGATACGCAGTATTTT. Its translation: CASSLEKSTDTQYF. The full variable domain, its missing parts supplied by reference TRBV5-1 and TRBJ2-3, is KAGVTQTPRYLIKTRGQQVTLSCSPISGHRSVSWYQQTPGQGLQFLFEYFSETQRNKGNFPGRFSGRQFSNSRSEMNVSTLELGDSALYLCASSLEKSTDTQYFGPGTRLTVL.

The chain employs TRBV10-2 and TRBJ2-3; 10 bases line up with TRBD2. Trimming took 8 bases from V and 4 from J; bases not matched to a gene: 9. In germline, CDR1 is WSHSY, CDR2 SAAADI. This CDR3 is 15 amino acids long. CDR3 sequence (DNA): TGCGCCAGCGACCCGGCTAGCGGGGGACCAGATACGCAGTATTTT. It yields the protein CASDPASGGPDTQYF.

The J gene is TRBJ2-5, the V gene TRBV6-1; 7 nucleotides align to TRBD2. Trimming removed 7 bases from V and 4 bases from J; junction bases left unmatched: 12. The germline gives CDR1 MNHNS, CDR2 SASEGT. The CDR3 loop spans 15 amino acids. CDR3 in amino acids: CASTSGSRGRETQYF. The DNA of the CDR3 is TGTGCCAGCACATCCGGATCGCGGGGGAGAGAGACCCAGTACTTC.

The rearrangement uses TRBV9 and TRBJ1-2; D call uncertain. The CDR3 has 14 amino acids. Germline loops: CDR1 SGDLS, CDR2 YYNGEE. Trimming took 0 bases from V and 3 from J, leaving 9 bases between them. For the CDR3, the DNA is TGTGCCAGCAGCGTAGATGAACGGTACTATGGCTACACCTTC. The encoded protein is CASSVDERYYGYTF.

This chain connects TRBV30 to TRBJ1-2; no firm D call. V lost 0 bases to trimming and J lost 3 bases, with 11 bases between them. The CDR3 is made up of 14 amino acids. Germline V gene data show CDR1 as GTSNPN and CDR2 as SVGIG (reference sequence). The CDR3 region is CAWSVDGSHYGYTF. The CDR3 bases are TGTGCCTGGAGTGTTGACGGCAGCCACTATGGCTACACCTTC.

The rearrangement links TRBV5-1 to TRBJ2-3; TRBD1 aligns across 9 bases. The germline CDR1 and CDR2 sequences are SGHRS and YFSETQ. The V and J ends lost 4 bases and 0 bases, in that order; junction bases with no gene match: 21. This CDR3 is 21 amino acids long. The CDR3: CASSRPRPTGGNQFSTDTQYF. The CDR3 DNA sequence: TGCGCCAGCAGCCGCCCCAGACCGACAGGGGGGAACCAATTTAGCACAGATACGCAGTATTTT.

The rearrangement joins TRBV18 to TRBJ2-2; 8 nucleotides match TRBD1. Germline V lookup: CDR1 KGHSH, CDR2 LQKENI. Unmatched junction bases numbered 14, after V lost 3 bases and J lost 5 bases. This CDR3 region has 18 residues. Here the CDR3 reads CASSPVELARGQTGELFF. As DNA, the CDR3 is TGTGCCAGCTCACCGGTGGAGTTGGCCAGGGGGCAGACCGGGGAGCTGTTTTTT.

Only one count was recorded for this clone. The V and J genes are TRBV15 and TRBJ2-7; 8 bases agree with TRBD2. The CDR3 runs to 14 residues. Germline CDR1 LNHNV, CDR2 YYDKDF (reference sequence). Losses at the gene ends were 9 bases for V and 0 bases for J; bases not matched to a gene: 7. This CDR3 reads CATGSGGSSYEQYV. In nucleotides, the CDR3 is TGTGCCACGGGAAGCGGGGGCAGCTCCTACGAGCAGTACGTC.

There are a few counts of this clone. The genes are TRBV19 and TRBJ1-6, with no clear D. The CDR3 is 15 residues long. Trimming took off 4 bases at V and 6 bases at J, with 13 bases between the two ends. CDR1 LNHDA and CDR2 SQIVND come from the germline V gene (reference sequence). CDR3 DNA: TGTGCCAGTAGTAATACCCGGCGGTCTAATTCACCCCTCCACTTT. Amino acids: CASSNTRRSNSPLHF.